This TCR beta chain was sequenced during a study of blood T cells in healthy people across ages. Broader study findings: One million T cells yielded diversity estimates that were considered underestimates.

Then a second PCR, running about 6 to 12 cycles, was carried out with a sample-barcoded 5' primer and a J-beta primer mix. Researchers report that a template-switch adaptor with 12 random nucleotides tagged each cDNA molecule. Each CDR3 protein gets one entry after TCRdb re-called the 5' RACE reads with MiXCR. This table holds under 800,000 distinct CDR3 sequences, more than 20% found once. Total RNA extraction produced at least 5 micrograms (per sample) for the study. The CDR3 is 17 amino acids. From germline, CDR1 is DFQATT and CDR2 SNEGSKA (reference sequence). The sample holds many counts of this clonotype. Its antigen is as yet unknown.

Material for sequencing was blood. The chain is built from TRBV20-1 and TRBJ2-5, with D maybe TRBD2 (5 bases). The J call is uncertain, as TRBJ2-7 better fits the DNA end. This TCR was sampled from a man aged 70 or older in good health. CDR3 amino acids: CSANPGEKAKIPYEQYF. CDR3 sequence (DNA): TGCAGTGCCAATCCCGGGGAAAAAGCTAAAATCCCTTACGAGCAGTACTTC.